The 23 T cell receptor beta chains listed next were all sequenced from one sample in a study of cytomegalovirus exposure and HLA in healthy donors. PCR involved 60 Vbeta and 13 Jbeta primers. Profiled with immunoSEQ multiplex PCR; TCRdb holds only in-frame clones, not every one. The repertoire holds 200,000 to 250,000 clones, with roughly 91% as singletons. The sequencing input was PBMCs. These receptors originate from a woman aged 18-30 years in good health and CMV-seronegative.

CDR3 sequence: CASTNLWNTEAFF. The CDR3, as DNA: TGTGCCTCCACCAACTTGTGGAACACTGAAGCTTTCTTT. The V and J genes are TRBV6-5 and TRBJ1-1; D unresolved. Germline values: CDR1 MNHEY, CDR2 SVGAGI. The length of the CDR3 is 13 residues. V was trimmed by 11 bases and J by 1 base, leaving 14 bases between them.

The genes are TRBV4-2 and TRBJ2-2, with 9 bases matching TRBD1. The CDR3 totals 15 residues. Per the germline V gene, CDR1 is LGHNA and CDR2 is YNFKEQ. Unmatched junction bases numbered 6, after V lost 4 bases and J lost 6 bases. CDR3 coding DNA: TGTGCCAGCAGCCCTGATAACAGGGGGCCCGGGGAGCTGTTTTTT. Protein sequence: CASSPDNRGPGELFF.

This chain links TRBV6-1 with TRBJ1-1; maybe TRBD1 (5 bases). The CDR3 runs 14 residues. The V end was cut by 6 bases, the J end by 0 bases, with 11 bases between. Germline V lookup: CDR1 MNHNS, CDR2 SASEGT. CDR3 loop: CASSAQGLNTEAFF. For the CDR3, the DNA is TGTGCCAGCAGCGCCCAGGGATTGAACACTGAAGCTTTCTTT.

V and J are TRBV4-1 and TRBJ1-3; D remains ambiguous. The V gene's germline CDR1 is MGHRA and CDR2 YSYEKL. With 2 bases removed from V and 0 bases from J, the gap between germline ends came to 14 bases. This CDR3 region has 17 residues. The CDR3 is CASSQHATDFSGNTIYF. The CDR3 coding sequence is TGCGCCAGCAGCCAACACGCTACAGATTTCTCTGGAAACACCATATATTTT.

This rearrangement joins TRBV5-1 to TRBJ1-2; 8 nucleotides match TRBD1. Germline assignment: CDR1 SGHRS and CDR2 YFSETQ. J lost 6 bases, V lost 3 bases, and 4 bases had no gene match. This CDR3 region has 13 residues. The CDR3 DNA sequence: TGCGCCAGCAGCTCGACAGGGGAGAATGGCTACACCTTC. It codes for CASSSTGENGYTF.

This chain uses TRBV30 with TRBJ2-3, with D possibly matching TRBD1 (5 bases). Deletions cut 4 bases from V and 0 bases from J, with 14 bases between. The CDR3 spans 15 residues. Germline-derived CDR1 and CDR2 are GTSNPN and SVGIG (reference sequence). Written as DNA, the CDR3 is TGTGCCTGGACAGACAGAGTTACTAGCACAGATACGCAGTATTTT. Its translation is CAWTDRVTSTDTQYF.

This chain links TRBV5-1 with TRBJ1-2; 11 bases align to TRBD1. This CDR3 region has 15 residues. Germline lookup yields CDR1 SGHRS and CDR2 YFSETQ. Germline trimming cut 1 base from V and 6 bases from J; bases unmatched to any gene: 5. The CDR3 spells CASSLPGTGGHGYTF. CDR3 nucleotides: TGCGCCAGCAGCTTGCCAGGGACAGGGGGACATGGCTACACCTTC. Full variable domain (rest looked up from reference TRBV5-1 and TRBJ1-2): KAGVTQTPRYLIKTRGQQVTLSCSPISGHRSVSWYQQTPGQGLQFLFEYFSETQRNKGNFPGRFSGRQFSNSRSEMNVSTLELGDSALYLCASSLPGTGGHGYTFGSGTRLTVV.

The genes are TRBV19 and TRBJ1-1; TRBD1 aligns across 8 bases. Per the germline V gene, CDR1 is LNHDA and CDR2 is SQIVND (reference sequence). The CDR3 consists of 14 residues. Unmatched junction bases numbered 4, after V lost 2 bases and J lost 5 bases. CDR3 DNA: TGTGCCAGTAGTATAAGACAGGGGCGGACTGAAGCTTTCTTT. Translation gives CASSIRQGRTEAFF.

This clone was detected once. The chain combines TRBV4-3 with TRBJ2-4, with 7 bases aligning to TRBD2. The CDR3 length is 13 residues. V trimming: 1 base; J trimming: 13 bases; junction bases outside the gene matches: 7. The germline V gene has CDR1 LGHNA and CDR2 YSLEER. Here the CDR3 DNA reads TGCGCCAGCAGCCAAGGGGGGGGTTTAACCCAGTACTTC. Translated: CASSQGGGLTQYF.

CDR3 nucleotide sequence: TGTGCCACCAGCGCCCCCGGGACAGGGCGCCTTCTAACCCTCCACTTT. This codes for CATSAPGTGRLLTLHF. The chain combines TRBV15 with TRBJ1-6; TRBD1 agrees at 9 bases. The ends lost 5 bases at V and 14 bases at J; junction bases unmatched: 16. This CDR3 region has 16 residues. Germline CDR1 and CDR2: LNHNV and YYDKDF (reference sequence). The variable domain in full, completed from reference TRBV15 and TRBJ1-6, reads DAMVIQNPRYQVTQFGKPVTLSCSQTLNHNVMYWYQQKSSQAPKLLFHYYDKDFNNEADTPDNFQSRRPNTSFCFLDIRSPGLGDTAMYLCATSAPGTGRLLTLHFGNGTRLTVT.

This clone appeared a few times. This chain joins TRBV7-2 and TRBJ1-1; 9 bases are shared with TRBD1. Unmatched junction bases numbered 9, after V lost 0 bases and J lost 13 bases. CDR1 is SGHTA and CDR2 is FQGNSA in the germline V gene. The CDR3 is 14 amino acids. CDR3 amino acids: CASSLAGTGTVVFF. The CDR3 nucleotides read TGTGCCAGCAGCTTAGCCGGGACAGGGACGGTCGTTTTCTTT.

The chain couples TRBV13 to TRBJ1-5; 7 bases agree with TRBD1. The V segment lost 0 bases and the J segment 7 bases; nucleotides outside the gene matches: 3. The CDR3 consists of 14 residues. Germline V gene sequence: CDR1 PRHDT, CDR2 FYEKMQ (reference sequence). CDR3 nucleotides: TGTGCCAGCAGCTTAGGTGCAGGGGGACAGCCCCAGCATTTT. Its translation: CASSLGAGGQPQHF. The variable domain in full, completed from reference TRBV13 and TRBJ1-5, reads AAGVIQSPRHLIKEKRETATLKCYPIPRHDTVYWYQQGPGQDPQFLISFYEKMQSDKGSIPDRFSAQQFSDYHSELNMSSLELGDSALYFCASSLGAGGQPQHFGDGTRLSIL.

The chain combines TRBV15 with TRBJ1-1, with 9 bases fitting TRBD1. Germline CDR1 and CDR2: LNHNV and YYDKDF (reference sequence). The CDR3 has 13 residues. V shed 8 bases and J 4 bases; nucleotides not matched to a gene: 5. In DNA form, the CDR3 reads TGTGCCACCCACAGGGGGCAGGGCACTGAAGCTTTCTTT. Protein sequence: CATHRGQGTEAFF.

The genes are TRBV5-5 and TRBJ1-2, with TRBD1 matching over 7 bases. Germline values: CDR1 SGHKS, CDR2 YYEKEE (reference sequence). The CDR3 length is 14 residues. The V gene end was trimmed by 0 bases and the J gene end by 2 bases; junction bases not matched to a gene: 1. The CDR3 sequence is CASSLEGQNYGYTF. The CDR3 DNA is TGTGCCAGCAGCTTGGAGGGACAGAACTATGGCTACACCTTC. Based on the CDR3 plus reference TRBV5-5 and TRBJ1-2, the full variable domain is DAGVTQSPTHLIKTRGQQVTLRCSPISGHKSVSWYQQVLGQGPQFIFQYYEKEERGRGNFPDRFSARQFPNYSSELNVNALLLGDSALYLCASSLEGQNYGYTFGSGTRLTVV.

This clone was observed a few times. This chain links TRBV6-1 with TRBJ2-3, with D unresolved. The CDR3 has 15 residues. The germline CDR1 and CDR2 sequences are MNHNS and SASEGT. The germline V and J ends were trimmed by 1 base and 6 bases, with 14 bases remaining between them. The CDR3 loop is CASSEVWSPRDTQYF. CDR3 DNA sequence: TGTGCCAGCAGTGAAGTGTGGAGCCCTCGGGATACGCAGTATTTT.

The rearrangement joins TRBV7-2 to TRBJ2-5; 7 bases line up with TRBD1. With 1 base clipped from V and 4 bases from J, the junction kept 3 bases outside the gene matches. The CDR3 has 14 residues. Germline V lookup: CDR1 SGHTA, CDR2 FQGNSA. The DNA for the CDR3 is TGTGCCAGCAGCTTAGTTTCAGGGGGAGAGACCCAGTACTTC. Amino acids: CASSLVSGGETQYF.

The chain carries TRBV9 and TRBJ2-7, with D tentatively TRBD1 or TRBD2 (9 bases each). This CDR3 has 19 amino acids. The germline V gene has CDR1 SGDLS and CDR2 YYNGEE. V was shortened by 4 bases and J by 3 bases, with 29 bases between the two germline ends. Here the CDR3 reads CASSLGTGSRLAAVYEQYF. The DNA for the CDR3 is TGTGCCAGCAGCCTCGGGACAGGGAGTCGACTAGCGGCGGTCTACGAGCAGTACTTC.

The CDR3 DNA reads as TGTGCCAGCAGCCGCTCAGACAGTAACTCAGGGTCACCCCTCCACTTT. Protein sequence: CASSRSDSNSGSPLHF. The V gene is TRBV7-6, the J gene TRBJ1-6; tentative D call: TRBD1 (5 bases). Germline assignment: CDR1 SGHVS and CDR2 FNYEAQ. V lost 5 bases to trimming and J lost 10 bases, with 21 bases between them. The length of the CDR3 is 16 residues.

The J gene is TRBJ2-7, the V gene TRBV7-2, with 7 bases identical to TRBD1. The CDR3 contains 15 residues. Trimming took 4 bases from V and 2 from J; bases not matched to a gene: 8. In germline, CDR1 is SGHTA, CDR2 FQGNSA. This CDR3 reads CASSSGGPIPYEQYF. DNA of the CDR3: TGTGCCAGCAGCTCAGGGGGTCCCATCCCCTACGAGCAGTACTTC.

The CDR3 nucleotides read TGTGCCAGCAGCCTTGACAGGGATGGCTACACCTTC. This codes for CASSLDRDGYTF. J is TRBJ1-2 and V is TRBV5-6, with 7 bases aligning to TRBD1. This CDR3 region has 12 residues. Germline V gene sequence: CDR1 SGHDT, CDR2 YYEEEE. V lost 4 bases, J lost 6 bases, and 3 bases stayed unmatched.

The chain couples TRBV2 to TRBJ2-5; D call uncertain. Germline V lookup: CDR1 SNHLY, CDR2 FYNNEI. This CDR3 has 12 residues. The V gene lost 6 bases and the J gene lost 5 bases, with 10 bases spanning the gap. The CDR3 DNA reads TGTGCCAGCAGGGAACGGTGGGAGACCCAGTACTTC. Its translation: CASRERWETQYF.

A single count supports this clone. The junction and the germline gene differ at one end; a read error may be behind it. The chain employs TRBV27 and TRBJ1-1; 8 positions match TRBD1. The CDR3 spans 13 residues. From germline, CDR1 is MNHEY and CDR2 SMNVEV (reference sequence). The CDR3 DNA sequence: TGTGCCACCCAGACAGGGGTGAACACTGAAACTTTCTTT. Its protein is CATQTGVNTETFF.

The chain links TRBV5-6 to TRBJ1-4; D possibly corresponds to TRBD1 (6 bases). V shed 0 bases and J shed 4 bases, with 10 bases lying between them. The CDR3 runs 15 residues. Germline V gene data show CDR1 as SGHDT and CDR2 as YYEEEE. CDR3 bases: TGTGCCAGCAGCTTGGTAGGGGGAGATAATGAAAAACTGTTTTTT. Protein product: CASSLVGGDNEKLFF.